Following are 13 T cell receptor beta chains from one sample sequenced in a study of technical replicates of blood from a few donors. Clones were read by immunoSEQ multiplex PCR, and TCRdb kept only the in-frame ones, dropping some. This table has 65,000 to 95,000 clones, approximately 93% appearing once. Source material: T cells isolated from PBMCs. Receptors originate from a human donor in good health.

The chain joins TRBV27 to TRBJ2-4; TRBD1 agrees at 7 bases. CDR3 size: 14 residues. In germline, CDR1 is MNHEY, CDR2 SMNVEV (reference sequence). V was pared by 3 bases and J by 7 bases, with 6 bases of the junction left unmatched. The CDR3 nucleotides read TGTGCCAGCAGTTTCCGGGACAGTAGTAACATTCAGTACTTC. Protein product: CASSFRDSSNIQYF.

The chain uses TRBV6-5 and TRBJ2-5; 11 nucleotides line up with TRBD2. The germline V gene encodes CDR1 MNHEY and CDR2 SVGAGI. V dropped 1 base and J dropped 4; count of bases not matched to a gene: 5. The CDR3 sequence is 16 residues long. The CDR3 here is CASSYLAGGVGETQYF. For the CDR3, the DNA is TGTGCCAGCAGTTACTTAGCGGGAGGGGTTGGAGAGACCCAGTACTTC.

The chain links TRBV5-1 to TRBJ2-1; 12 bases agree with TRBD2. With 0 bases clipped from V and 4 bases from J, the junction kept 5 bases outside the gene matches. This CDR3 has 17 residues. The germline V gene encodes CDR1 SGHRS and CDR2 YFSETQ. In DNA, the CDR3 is TGCGCCAGCAGCTTGGGACGACTAGCGGGAGAGTACAATGAGCAGTTCTTC. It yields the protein CASSLGRLAGEYNEQFF.

The CDR3 sequence: CASSFPHGAGGLEAKNIQYF. The CDR3 nucleotides read TGCGCCAGCAGTTTTCCCCATGGAGCGGGAGGGTTAGAGGCCAAAAACATTCAGTACTTC. The rearrangement joins TRBV5-1 to TRBJ2-4; the match to TRBD2 covers 10 bases. V dropped 5 bases and J dropped 1; count of bases not matched to a gene: 18. Looked up from germline, CDR1 is SGHRS and CDR2 is YFSETQ. There are 20 residues in the CDR3.

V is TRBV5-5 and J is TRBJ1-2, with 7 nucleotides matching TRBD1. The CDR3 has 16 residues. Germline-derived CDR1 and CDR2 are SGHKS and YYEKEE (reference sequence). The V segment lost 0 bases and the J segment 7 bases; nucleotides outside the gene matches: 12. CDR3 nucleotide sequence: TGTGCCAGCAGCTTGGAGGGACAGACAGGGAGGAGTGGCTACACCTTC. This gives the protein CASSLEGQTGRSGYTF.

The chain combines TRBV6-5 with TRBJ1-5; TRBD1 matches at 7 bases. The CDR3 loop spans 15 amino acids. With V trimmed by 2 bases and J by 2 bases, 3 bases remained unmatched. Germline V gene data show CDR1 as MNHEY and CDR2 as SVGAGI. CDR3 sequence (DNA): TGTGCCAGCAGTTACGACAGGGAGGGCAATCAGCCCCAGCATTTT. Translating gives CASSYDREGNQPQHF.

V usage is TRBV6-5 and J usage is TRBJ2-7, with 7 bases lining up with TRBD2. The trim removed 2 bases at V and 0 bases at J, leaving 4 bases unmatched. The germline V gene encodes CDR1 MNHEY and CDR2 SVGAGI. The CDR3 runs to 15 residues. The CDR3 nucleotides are TGTGCCAGCAGTTACAGCGGGATTGGCTCCTACGAGCAGTACTTC. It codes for CASSYSGIGSYEQYF.

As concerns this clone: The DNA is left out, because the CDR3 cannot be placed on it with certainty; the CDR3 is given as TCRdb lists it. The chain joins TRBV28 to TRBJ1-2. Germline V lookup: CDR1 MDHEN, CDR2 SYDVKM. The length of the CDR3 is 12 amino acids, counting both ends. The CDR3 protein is CASSLFLYGYTF.

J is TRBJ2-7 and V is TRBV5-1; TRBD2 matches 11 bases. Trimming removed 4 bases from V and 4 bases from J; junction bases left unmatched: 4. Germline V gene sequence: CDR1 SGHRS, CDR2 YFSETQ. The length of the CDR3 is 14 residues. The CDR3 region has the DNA TGCGCCAGCAGCGGAGGGACTAGCGGTTACGAGCAGTACTTC. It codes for CASSGGTSGYEQYF.

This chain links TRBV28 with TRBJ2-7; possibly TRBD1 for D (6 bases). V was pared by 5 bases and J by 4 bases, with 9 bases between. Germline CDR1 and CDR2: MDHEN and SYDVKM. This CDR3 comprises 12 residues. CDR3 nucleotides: TGTGCCAGCAGTCCGGACAGTTACGAGCAGTACTTC. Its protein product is CASSPDSYEQYF.

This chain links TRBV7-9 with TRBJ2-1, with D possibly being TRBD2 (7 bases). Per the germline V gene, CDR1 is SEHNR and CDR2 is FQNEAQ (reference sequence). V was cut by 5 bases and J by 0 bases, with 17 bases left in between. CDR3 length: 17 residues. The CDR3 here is CASSQNREGFSYNEQFF. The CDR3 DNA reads TGTGCCAGCAGCCAAAACAGGGAGGGATTCTCCTACAATGAGCAGTTCTTC.

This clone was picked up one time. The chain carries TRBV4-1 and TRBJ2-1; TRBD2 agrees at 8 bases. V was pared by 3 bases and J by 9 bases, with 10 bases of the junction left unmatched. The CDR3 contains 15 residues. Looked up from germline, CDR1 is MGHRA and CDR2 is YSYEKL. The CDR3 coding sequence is TGCGCCAGCAGCCAGGGCCCGATTAGCGGGACTGAGCAGTTCTTC. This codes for CASSQGPISGTEQFF.

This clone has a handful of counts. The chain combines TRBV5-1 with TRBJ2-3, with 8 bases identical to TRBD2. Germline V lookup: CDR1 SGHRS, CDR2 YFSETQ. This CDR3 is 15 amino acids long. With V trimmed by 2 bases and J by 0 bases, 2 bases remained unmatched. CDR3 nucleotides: TGCGCCAGCAGCTTTAGCGGGACTAGCACAGATACGCAGTATTTT. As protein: CASSFSGTSTDTQYF.